The subject of this entry is one T cell receptor beta chain. Its antigen is as yet unknown. These data come from a study of T cells expressing NK-cell markers. Across the study: The study sequenced eight donors, seven HCMV-seropositive and one seronegative. The study's findings and limits: Uncertainty persisted over the HCMV specificity of expanded NKG2C+ T cell clones. In more than five donors, dominant CD3+CD56+NKG2C+ clones formed roughly 1.0-7.0% of CD8+ cells.

Following a re-call of the 5' RACE reads, TCRdb has one entry per CDR3 protein and lacks DNA. The sample table includes around 100,000 distinct CDR3 sequences. The CDR3 is made up of 14 amino acids. Sample: blood T cells: a sorted CD56 or NKG2C T cell subset, CD4+ or CD8+ T cells, or bulk PBMC T cells (not recorded which). The V gene is TRBV12-3 or TRBV12-4, the J gene TRBJ2-2. This receptor was taken from a woman between 18 and 75 years old in good health. CDR3: CASEEVPNTGELFF.